The clone carrying this T cell receptor (beta chain) was detected many times. What it binds is unknown. Sample-barcoded 5' priming and a J-beta primer mix drove a second PCR of about 6 to 12 cycles. TCRdb analysed the 5' RACE reads with MiXCR anew, one entry per CDR3 protein. The data show about a million distinct CDR3 sequences, just over 50% seen once. The source of the sample is a study of blood T cells in healthy people across ages. The study's findings and limits: Donor CMV status was unknown, possibly confounding expanded clonotype changes. Per million T cells, TCR beta diversity dropped roughly linearly as age increased.

The CDR3 runs to 14 residues. Germline-derived CDR1 and CDR2 are SGHRS and YFSETQ. The V and J ends lost 3 bases and 3 bases respectively, with 13 bases between them. The sample comprised blood. The chain employs TRBV5-1 and TRBJ2-7; D is perhaps TRBD2 (7 bases). The receptor was isolated from a woman aged 55-75 years in good health. CDR3 in amino acids: CASSSGGHYYEQYF. The CDR3 DNA reads TGCGCCAGCAGCTCGGGGGGACACTACTACGAGCAGTACTTC.